One and the same sample provided the 26 T cell receptor beta chains below, sequenced in a study of blood T cell repertoires in COVID-19. Assay: immunoSEQ multiplex PCR; the TCRdb copy retains only in-frame clones and omits some. The sample yields tens of thousands of clones, 76% seen once. Sequencing was done on a sample of peripheral blood. The receptors originated from a man aged 55 to 69 with COVID-19, enrolled during active disease.

This CDR3 reads CASSGGRGEGLYYGYTF. DNA of the CDR3: TGTGCCAGCAGCGGCGGACGGGGGGAGGGGTTATACTATGGCTACACCTTC. The chain combines TRBV7-2 with TRBJ1-2, with D perhaps TRBD1 (5 bases). Trimming left V 5 bases short and J 3 bases short, with 22 bases between. The CDR3 covers 17 residues. Germline CDR1 SGHTA, CDR2 FQGNSA.

This clone was seen only a few times. V usage is TRBV10-3 and J usage is TRBJ1-2; 7 nucleotides agree with TRBD1. With V trimmed by 2 bases and J by 4 bases, 4 bases remained unmatched. The CDR3 has 14 residues. The germline V gene has CDR1 ENHRY and CDR2 SYGVKD. The DNA of the CDR3 is TGTGCCATCAGTGAGACGGGACAGTTCTATGGCTACACCTTC. Its protein is CAISETGQFYGYTF.

The chain has TRBV12-5 and TRBJ2-6, with 7 bases identical to TRBD1. CDR3 size: 21 residues. The germline V gene has CDR1 LGHNT and CDR2 FRNRAP. The junction had 14 bases not matched to a gene; V was cut back by 0 bases and J by 0 bases. The CDR3 sequence: CASGLVGTAGGAISGANVLTF. The DNA of the CDR3 is TGTGCTAGTGGTTTGGTTGGGACAGCCGGTGGGGCCATCTCTGGGGCCAACGTCCTGACTTTC. Full variable domain (rest looked up from reference TRBV12-5 and TRBJ2-6): DARVTQTPRHKVTEMGQEVTMRCQPILGHNTVFWYRQTMMQGLELLAYFRNRAPLDDSGMPKDRFSAEMPDATLATLKIQPSEPRDSAVYFCASGLVGTAGGAISGANVLTFGAGSRLTVL.

The chain recombines TRBV4-2 with TRBJ2-3; tentatively, D is TRBD1 (6 bases). CDR3 size: 16 residues. Trimming removed 4 bases from V and 1 base from J, with 15 bases in between. In germline, CDR1 is LGHNA, CDR2 YNFKEQ. The CDR3 loop is CASSPLDSRGTDTQYF. The CDR3 DNA reads TGTGCCAGCAGCCCCCTGGACAGCCGGGGCACAGATACGCAGTATTTT.

V gene TRBV4-1 combines with J gene TRBJ1-1; maybe TRBD1 (5 bases). V was clipped by 3 bases and J by 1 base, with 12 bases between them. Germline V gene sequence: CDR1 MGHRA, CDR2 YSYEKL. The CDR3 is 15 residues long. CDR3 sequence: CASSHTTVSNTEAFF. The CDR3 region has the DNA TGCGCCAGCAGCCACACGACAGTCTCGAACACTGAAGCTTTCTTT.

The V call is TRBV28, the J call TRBJ2-1; D is unresolved. The CDR3 runs 11 residues. Between the trimmed V and J ends, which lost 7 bases and 4 bases, there was a span of 5 bases. Looked up from germline, CDR1 is MDHEN and CDR2 is SYDVKM. The CDR3 sequence is CASNIYNEQFF. The CDR3, as DNA: TGTGCCAGCAACATATACAATGAGCAGTTCTTC.

This chain joins TRBV10-3 and TRBJ1-5, with TRBD1 as a possible D gene (5 bases). Trimming pared 7 bases from V and 4 bases from J, leaving 11 bases between. Germline V lookup: CDR1 ENHRY, CDR2 SYGVKD. This CDR3 spans 13 amino acids. CDR3 loop: CAITGAVNQPQHF. Here the CDR3 DNA reads TGTGCCATCACTGGGGCAGTTAATCAGCCCCAGCATTTT.

The V and J genes are TRBV18 and TRBJ1-2; D unclear. There are 16 residues in the CDR3. Trimming cost V 0 bases and J 4 bases, with 15 bases left between them. Germline V gives CDR1 KGHSH, CDR2 LQKENI. The DNA of the CDR3 is TGTGCCAGCTCACCACCAGGGAGTCAGGCGATCTATGGCTACACCTTC. It codes for CASSPPGSQAIYGYTF.

J is TRBJ1-2 and V is TRBV9; D ambiguous. V gave up 0 bases and J gave up 6 bases, with 6 bases separating them. The CDR3 loop spans 12 amino acids. In germline, CDR1 is SGDLS, CDR2 YYNGEE. This CDR3 reads CASSVATDGYTF. The CDR3, as DNA: TGTGCCAGCAGCGTAGCAACAGATGGCTACACCTTC.

This rearrangement joins TRBV5-4 to TRBJ1-6; no clear D. The CDR3 is 12 amino acids. The V gene's germline CDR1 is SGHNT and CDR2 YYREEE (reference sequence). The ends were cut back, 0 bases at V and 8 bases at J, with 3 bases in the middle. The chain's CDR3 is CASSLVDSPLHF. The DNA of the CDR3 is TGTGCCAGCAGCTTGGTCGATTCACCCCTCCACTTT.

V is TRBV6-6 and J is TRBJ2-1, with a possible D match to TRBD2 (5 bases). The germline V gene has CDR1 MNHNY and CDR2 SVGAGI (reference sequence). Trimming removed 2 bases from V and 6 bases from J, with 5 bases in between. This CDR3 is built from 12 residues. CDR3 bases: TGTGCCAGCAGTTACCGGGGCAATGAGCAGTTCTTC. As protein: CASSYRGNEQFF.

Comment on this clone: Other DNA variants within this sample encode the same CDR3. The gene calls are TRBV7-6 and TRBJ1-2; TRBD1 might be the D (5 bases). The CDR3 runs 13 residues. Trimming took 5 bases from V and 2 from J, leaving 9 bases between them. Germline loops: CDR1 SGHVS, CDR2 FNYEAQ. CDR3 in amino acids: CASSPTGNYGYTF. In nucleotides, the CDR3 is TGTGCCAGCAGCCCAACAGGAAACTATGGCTACACCTTC.

The chain has TRBV25-1 and TRBJ2-5, with D possibly TRBD1 on 6 matching bases. Germline-derived CDR1 and CDR2 are MGHDK and SYGVNS. The CDR3 consists of 16 residues. Trimming removed 2 bases at V and 5 bases at J, with 18 bases between. CDR3 sequence: CASSEEGHPQIETQYF. The DNA for the CDR3 is TGTGCCAGCAGTGAAGAGGGACACCCTCAAATTGAGACCCAGTACTTC.

This clone was picked up a small number of times. The chain uses TRBV19 and TRBJ1-5, with unresolved D. Germline CDR1 LNHDA, CDR2 SQIVND (reference sequence). V was pared by 7 bases and J by 0 bases, with 13 bases between. The CDR3 totals 15 residues. CDR3 sequence reads: CASTPRGFSNQPQHF. CDR3 coding DNA: TGTGCCAGTACCCCTCGGGGTTTTAGCAATCAGCCCCAGCATTTT.

This chain uses TRBV5-4 with TRBJ2-2; 7 bases line up with TRBD1. CDR1 is SGHNT, CDR2 YYREEE, per germline (reference sequence). Germline trimming cut 4 bases from V and 6 bases from J; bases unmatched to any gene: 6. This CDR3 spans 14 amino acids. CDR3 loop: CASSGGTGAGELFF. The CDR3 DNA reads TGTGCCAGCAGCGGGGGTACAGGGGCCGGGGAGCTGTTTTTT. The variable domain in full, completed from reference TRBV5-4 and TRBJ2-2, reads ETGVTQSPTHLIKTRGQQVTLRCSSQSGHNTVSWYQQALGQGPQFIFQYYREEENGRGNFPPRFSGLQFPNYSSELNVNALELDDSALYLCASSGGTGAGELFFGEGSRLTVL.

The chain links TRBV7-9 to TRBJ1-4, with 7 bases identical to TRBD1. This CDR3 has 14 residues. CDR1 and CDR2 from the germline V gene are SEHNR and FQNEAQ (reference sequence). V shed 4 bases, J shed 8 bases, and the junction held 7 bases outside the gene matches. The CDR3 loop is CASSSGQLGEKLFF. The DNA for the CDR3 is TGTGCCAGCAGCTCGGGACAGCTGGGAGAAAAACTGTTTTTT.

This clone is termed medium-sized. This chain links TRBV5-4 with TRBJ1-2; maybe TRBD1 (5 bases). CDR1 is SGHNT, CDR2 YYREEE, per germline (reference sequence). The germline V and J ends were trimmed by 5 bases and 5 bases, with 13 bases remaining between them. The CDR3 extends over 13 amino acids. For the CDR3, the DNA is TGTGCCAGCAGGCGGGGGGAAGAATATGGCTACACCTTC. Its translation is CASRRGEEYGYTF.

V is TRBV28 and J is TRBJ1-1; TRBD1 matches 11 bases. V was clipped by 5 bases and J by 3 bases; unmatched bases: 5. In germline, CDR1 is MDHEN, CDR2 SYDVKM. This CDR3 region has 15 residues. The CDR3, as DNA: TGTGCCAGCAGTGTGAGGGACAGGGGGTACACTGAAGCTTTCTTT. It encodes CASSVRDRGYTEAFF. Full variable domain (rest looked up from reference TRBV28 and TRBJ1-1): DVKVTQSSRYLVKRTGEKVFLECVQDMDHENMFWYRQDPGLGLRLIYFSYDVKMKEKGDIPEGYSVSREKKERFSLILESASTNQTSMYLCASSVRDRGYTEAFFGQGTRLTVV.

The V and J genes are TRBV5-1 and TRBJ1-1; D might be TRBD1 (5 bases). The V gene lost 0 bases and the J gene lost 6 bases, with 9 bases spanning the gap. The CDR3 is 13 amino acids. The germline CDR1 and CDR2 sequences are SGHRS and YFSETQ. CDR3 residues: CASSLDTGAEAFF. Written as DNA, the CDR3 is TGCGCCAGCAGCTTGGACACGGGGGCTGAAGCTTTCTTT.

The chain has TRBV27 and TRBJ1-1; a weak D match, TRBD1 (6 bases). The length of the CDR3 is 15 residues. V lost 10 bases and J lost 5, with 23 bases in between. Germline CDR1 MNHEY, CDR2 SMNVEV (reference sequence). As DNA, the CDR3 is TGTGCCACCCACCTTTTGACAGGCGGGGGGACTGAAGCTTTCTTT. Its protein product is CATHLLTGGGTEAFF.

The chain has TRBV19 and TRBJ1-3, with 8 bases identical to TRBD1. CDR1 LNHDA and CDR2 SQIVND come from the germline V gene (reference sequence). V was pared by 5 bases and J by 8 bases, with 8 bases of the junction left unmatched. The CDR3 extends over 14 amino acids. CDR3 residues: CASSADRVVDTIYF. As DNA, the CDR3 is TGTGCCAGTAGTGCGGACAGGGTAGTCGACACCATATATTTT.

V usage is TRBV2 and J usage is TRBJ1-1; maybe TRBD1 (5 bases). This CDR3 region has 15 residues. Trimming took 6 bases from V and 1 from J, leaving 15 bases between them. CDR1 and CDR2 (germline): SNHLY, FYNNEI. The DNA for the CDR3 is TGTGCCAGCAGACCTGGGGGGGGGAGGAACACTGAAGCTTTCTTT. Its translation is CASRPGGGRNTEAFF. Supplemented by reference TRBV2 and TRBJ1-1, the full variable domain reads EPEVTQTPSHQVTQMGQEVILRCVPISNHLYFYWYRQILGQKVEFLVSFYNNEISEKSEIFDDQFSVERPDGSNFTLKIRSTKLEDSAMYFCASRPGGGRNTEAFFGQGTRLTVV.

The rearrangement uses TRBV5-6 and TRBJ2-1; TRBD2 matches 8 bases. Germline CDR1 is SGHDT and CDR2 is YYEEEE. This CDR3 is 15 amino acids long. J lost 5 bases, V lost 7 bases, and 11 bases had no gene match. The CDR3 DNA follows: TGTGCCAGCCGAGTAGCCGGGGGGGCCCACAATGAGCAGTTCTTC. It yields the protein CASRVAGGAHNEQFF. Drawing the rest from reference TRBV5-6 and TRBJ2-1, the complete variable domain is DAGVTQSPTHLIKTRGQQVTLRCSPKSGHDTVSWYQQALGQGPQFIFQYYEEEERQRGNFPDRFSGHQFPNYSSELNVNALLLGDSALYLCASRVAGGAHNEQFFGPGTRLTVL.

The CDR3 nucleotides are TGTGCCAGCAGCAGACAGGGGGGCGGGGAGCTGTTTTTT. Translation: CASSRQGGGELFF. V gene TRBV3-1 (or the pseudogene TRBV3-2) combines with J gene TRBJ2-2; 9 nucleotides agree with TRBD1. This CDR3 has 13 amino acids. V was clipped by 5 bases and J by 7 bases; unmatched bases: 2. From germline, CDR1 is LGHDT and CDR2 YNNKEL (reference sequence).

V is TRBV5-1 and J is TRBJ2-1; perhaps TRBD2 as D (6 bases). This CDR3 is built from 15 residues. Germline values: CDR1 SGHRS, CDR2 YFSETQ. Trimming took 5 bases from V and 2 from J, leaving 14 bases between them. The CDR3 bases are TGCGCCAGCAGTTCGAACGGGGGAACCTACAATGAGCAGTTCTTC. Protein sequence: CASSSNGGTYNEQFF.

The V call is TRBV2, the J call TRBJ2-5, with 9 bases lining up with TRBD2. CDR3 length equals 14 residues. Per the germline V gene, CDR1 is SNHLY and CDR2 is FYNNEI. The trim removed 8 bases at V and 10 bases at J, leaving 14 bases unmatched. CDR3 sequence reads: CASGSTSGASNQYF. CDR3 DNA: TGTGCCAGCGGATCGACTAGCGGCGCCAGTAACCAGTACTTC.